The 29 T cell receptor beta chains below come from one sample, sequenced in a study of control samples from healthy donors and cancer patients. The method was immunoSEQ multiplex PCR; TCRdb's version includes in-frame clones alone and lacks a portion of them. The table has roughly 39,000 clones, more than 85% seen once. Sequenced: blood. These receptors all come from a woman between 45 and 65 years old in good health.

This clone was seen once. The chain links TRBV7-6 to TRBJ1-4, with 10 bases lining up with TRBD1. CDR1 SGHVS and CDR2 FNYEAQ come from the germline V gene. The CDR3 sequence is 16 residues long. V shed 5 bases, J shed 7 bases, and the junction held 10 bases outside the gene matches. The CDR3 protein is CASSAWAGDRGEKLFF. The CDR3 DNA reads TGTGCCAGCAGCGCATGGGCGGGGGACAGGGGTGAAAAACTGTTTTTT.

This chain links TRBV28 with TRBJ1-2; 7 nucleotides agree with TRBD1. CDR1 is MDHEN and CDR2 is SYDVKM in the germline V gene. The CDR3 loop spans 16 amino acids. J lost 4 bases, V lost 3 bases, and 11 bases had no gene match. The CDR3 DNA is TGTGCCAGCAGTTTCGGGGACACACAGGGGTTCTATGGCTACACCTTC. Translation: CASSFGDTQGFYGYTF.

The CDR3 DNA reads TGTGCCACCAGGGAAGGCGATCAGCCCCAGCATTTT. Protein product: CATREGDQPQHF. This chain uses TRBV15 with TRBJ1-5; no reliable D call. The CDR3 length is 12 residues. V shed 6 bases and J shed 5 bases, with 8 bases lying between them. CDR1 and CDR2 from the germline V gene are LNHNV and YYDKDF (reference sequence).

This clone is a singleton in its sample. The chain joins TRBV7-3 to TRBJ2-1; TRBD1 aligns across 9 bases. CDR3 length: 17 residues. Germline trimming cut 3 bases from V and 5 bases from J; bases unmatched to any gene: 11. The V gene's germline CDR1 is SGHTA and CDR2 FQGTGA. CDR3 in amino acids: CASSLVGAGTGNNEQFF. In DNA form, the CDR3 reads TGTGCCAGCAGCTTGGTAGGTGCAGGGACAGGGAACAATGAGCAGTTCTTC.

The chain couples TRBV7-2 to TRBJ1-4; unclear D gene. CDR1 SGHTA and CDR2 FQGNSA come from the germline V gene. This CDR3 contains 15 residues. V dropped 4 bases and J dropped 5 bases, with 14 bases sitting between them. The CDR3 region is CASSWRGLGNEKLFF. As DNA, the CDR3 is TGTGCCAGCAGCTGGCGAGGTTTGGGGAATGAAAAACTGTTTTTT.

The rearrangement uses TRBV6-2 or TRBV6-3 and TRBJ2-1, with D perhaps TRBD2 (6 bases). Trimming took off 2 bases at V and 8 bases at J, with 10 bases between the two ends. The CDR3 loop spans 13 amino acids. The germline gives CDR1 MNHEY, CDR2 SVGEGT. The CDR3 DNA follows: TGTGCCAGCAGTTACGCGGGACCGCATGAGCAGTTCTTC. Amino acids: CASSYAGPHEQFF.

This chain connects TRBV6-5 to TRBJ2-1; TRBD1 aligns across 7 bases. From germline, CDR1 is MNHEY and CDR2 SVGAGI. Losses at the gene ends were 5 bases for V and 7 bases for J; bases not matched to a gene: 8. CDR3 length equals 14 residues. The CDR3: CASSRTGTENEQFF. In nucleotides, the CDR3 is TGTGCCAGCAGTCGGACCGGGACAGAAAATGAGCAGTTCTTC.

The genes are TRBV18 and TRBJ2-3; D remains ambiguous. The CDR3 extends over 11 amino acids. The germline V and J ends were trimmed by 3 bases and 4 bases, with 2 bases remaining between them. CDR1 is KGHSH, CDR2 LQKENI, per germline. The CDR3 reads CASSPSDTQYF. The CDR3 DNA follows: TGTGCCAGCTCACCCTCAGATACGCAGTATTTT.

The chain is built from TRBV6-2 or TRBV6-3 and TRBJ1-2; no firm D call. Trimming took off 6 bases at V and 8 bases at J, with 10 bases between the two ends. Germline CDR1 reads MNHEY; CDR2 reads SVGEGT. The CDR3 length is 11 residues. The CDR3 DNA reads as TGTGCCAGCAGCCAGACACTAGGCTACACCTTC. Its protein product is CASSQTLGYTF.

The genes are TRBV2 and TRBJ1-2, with 8 bases fitting TRBD1. V shed 6 bases and J 2 bases; nucleotides not matched to a gene: 8. This CDR3 is 15 amino acids long. Germline-derived CDR1 and CDR2 are SNHLY and FYNNEI. CDR3 loop: CASRSSRDRNYGYTF. CDR3 DNA: TGTGCCAGCAGGTCCTCCCGGGACAGGAACTATGGCTACACCTTC.

The chain uses TRBV15 and TRBJ2-5; D call uncertain. Trimming pared 8 bases from V and 3 bases from J, leaving 16 bases between. The germline V gene has CDR1 LNHNV and CDR2 YYDKDF (reference sequence). This CDR3 has 14 residues. CDR3 protein: CATGSFTVEETQYF. The CDR3 DNA sequence: TGTGCCACCGGAAGCTTCACGGTCGAAGAGACCCAGTACTTC.

The V gene is TRBV5-4, the J gene TRBJ1-1; the D is unclear. The length of the CDR3 is 15 residues. In germline, CDR1 is SGHNT, CDR2 YYREEE (reference sequence). The germline V and J ends were trimmed by 1 base and 1 base, with 11 bases remaining between them. The CDR3, as DNA: TGTGCCAGCAGCTTGTGGCAGTTAAAGAACACTGAAGCTTTCTTT. Its protein product is CASSLWQLKNTEAFF. Looking up the rest from reference TRBV5-4 and TRBJ1-1 gives the full variable domain: ETGVTQSPTHLIKTRGQQVTLRCSSQSGHNTVSWYQQALGQGPQFIFQYYREEENGRGNFPPRFSGLQFPNYSSELNVNALELDDSALYLCASSLWQLKNTEAFFGQGTRLTVV.

The chain carries TRBV5-1 and TRBJ2-3, with TRBD1 identical over 7 bases. Per germline, CDR1 SGHRS and CDR2 YFSETQ. The V gene end was trimmed by 5 bases and the J gene end by 4 bases; junction bases not matched to a gene: 1. The CDR3 spans 12 residues. The CDR3 protein is CASRTGPDTQYF. The CDR3 coding sequence is TGCGCCAGCAGGACAGGGCCAGATACGCAGTATTTT.

This sequence joins TRBV28 and TRBJ2-7, with D perhaps matching TRBD2 (6 bases). The ends were cut back, 6 bases at V and 6 bases at J, with 18 bases in the middle. Looked up from germline, CDR1 is MDHEN and CDR2 is SYDVKM. The CDR3 is made up of 14 amino acids. The CDR3 DNA reads as TGTGCCAGCAGGAACCGCGGGGTCGAGGGCGAGCAGTACTTC. It codes for CASRNRGVEGEQYF.

This chain links TRBV19 with TRBJ2-5, with a tentative D call TRBD1 (6 bases). The CDR3 contains 13 residues. The germline V gene has CDR1 LNHDA and CDR2 SQIVND (reference sequence). With 6 bases removed from V and 5 bases from J, the gap between germline ends came to 13 bases. In DNA form, the CDR3 reads TGTGCCAGTAGGCACAGGGTTGGGGAGACCCAGTACTTC. The encoded protein is CASRHRVGETQYF.

The chain combines TRBV3-1 (or the pseudogene TRBV3-2) with TRBJ2-1; 11 nucleotides line up with TRBD2. From germline, CDR1 is LGHDT and CDR2 YNNKEL (reference sequence). The CDR3 runs to 15 residues. The trim removed 8 bases at V and 6 bases at J, leaving 9 bases unmatched. CDR3 amino acids: CASRYSGGAGNEQFF. CDR3 nucleotide sequence: TGTGCCAGCCGCTATAGCGGGGGGGCCGGCAATGAGCAGTTCTTC.

The gene calls are TRBV3-1 (or the pseudogene TRBV3-2) and TRBJ1-1, with TRBD1 as a possible D gene (5 bases). CDR1 LGHDT and CDR2 YNNKEL come from the germline V gene (reference sequence). The CDR3 spans 13 residues. V shed 4 bases and J shed 10 bases, with 16 bases lying between them. The CDR3 region has the DNA TGTGCCAGCAGCCGAGGACTAGATGGGGGAGCTTTCTTT. It specifies CASSRGLDGGAFF.

The gene calls are TRBV20-1 and TRBJ1-2, with 7 bases matching TRBD1. Trimming cost V 6 bases and J 5 bases; bases outside gene matches: 3. The V gene's germline CDR1 is DFQATT and CDR2 SNEGSKA (reference sequence). The CDR3 consists of 11 residues. The chain's CDR3 is CSATGDYGYTF. Written as DNA, the CDR3 is TGCAGTGCCACAGGGGATTATGGCTACACCTTC.

The gene calls are TRBV7-3 and TRBJ2-1, with 14 bases matching TRBD2. This CDR3 has 19 residues. The junction had 13 bases not matched to a gene; V was cut back by 5 bases and J by 4 bases. From germline, CDR1 is SGHTA and CDR2 FQGTGA. In DNA form, the CDR3 reads TGTGCCAGCAGCCCGAGAGCGACTAGCGGGGGGGCCCCTTACAATGAGCAGTTCTTC. Translating it yields CASSPRATSGGAPYNEQFF.

This clone was picked up a small number of times. J is TRBJ1-6 and V is TRBV28, with 8 bases aligning to TRBD1. This CDR3 is built from 15 residues. After removal of 6 bases from V and 7 bases from J, the junction contained 8 bases not matched to a gene. Germline loops: CDR1 MDHEN, CDR2 SYDVKM. The CDR3 spells CASRTPTGENSPLHF. The DNA for the CDR3 is TGTGCCAGCAGGACCCCGACAGGGGAAAATTCACCCCTCCACTTT.

This clone occurred once. The chain recombines TRBV6-5 with TRBJ2-5; D gene uncertain. Trimming took off 8 bases at V and 5 bases at J, with 15 bases between the two ends. Germline V gives CDR1 MNHEY, CDR2 SVGAGI. The length of the CDR3 is 13 residues. The CDR3 sequence is CASEDGLSETQYF. CDR3 in DNA: TGTGCCAGCGAAGACGGATTGAGTGAGACCCAGTACTTC.

This clone was seen just once. V and J are TRBV29-1 and TRBJ2-7; the D is unclear. V was clipped by 7 bases and J by 4 bases, with 14 bases between them. CDR1 is SQVTM, CDR2 ANQGSEA, per germline. The CDR3 runs to 12 residues. CDR3 amino acids: CSARSQWYEQYF. The CDR3 DNA follows: TGCAGCGCCCGAAGCCAGTGGTACGAGCAGTACTTC.

The rearrangement joins TRBV7-2 to TRBJ2-3; TRBD2 aligns across 10 bases. Germline V lookup: CDR1 SGHTA, CDR2 FQGNSA. This CDR3 has 15 residues. The J segment lost 6 bases and the V segment lost 4 bases, leaving 7 bases of the junction unmatched. CDR3 loop: CASSSPGLAIDTQYF. CDR3 in DNA: TGTGCCAGCAGCTCGCCGGGACTAGCGATCGATACGCAGTATTTT.

This chain links TRBV28 with TRBJ1-5; 8 positions match TRBD1. The trim removed 5 bases at V and 2 bases at J, leaving 2 bases unmatched. This CDR3 has 14 amino acids. Germline CDR1 reads MDHEN; CDR2 reads SYDVKM. DNA of the CDR3: TGTGCCAGCAGTGAGACAGGGGGCAATCAGCCCCAGCATTTT. Amino acids: CASSETGGNQPQHF.

The chain uses TRBV10-3 and TRBJ2-2; TRBD1 is a possible D gene (5 bases). Trimming took off 3 bases at V and 3 bases at J, with 14 bases between the two ends. Germline CDR1 is ENHRY and CDR2 is SYGVKD. The CDR3 runs to 16 residues. The DNA of the CDR3 is TGTGCCATCAGTGAAAATGTAGGGGTCTACACCGGGGAGCTGTTTTTT. Protein: CAISENVGVYTGELFF.

The rearrangement joins TRBV5-6 to TRBJ1-2, with 10 bases that match TRBD1. This CDR3 has 13 residues. V shed 4 bases and J 4 bases; nucleotides not matched to a gene: 1. The germline CDR1 and CDR2 sequences are SGHDT and YYEEEE. In DNA, the CDR3 is TGTGCCAGCAGCGGGACAGGGGTCTATGGCTACACCTTC. Its protein is CASSGTGVYGYTF.

The chain combines TRBV28 with TRBJ1-6, with 8 bases identical to TRBD1. V trimming: 4 bases; J trimming: 6 bases; junction bases outside the gene matches: 5. Germline-derived CDR1 and CDR2 are MDHEN and SYDVKM. This CDR3 region has 15 residues. Here the CDR3 DNA reads TGTGCCAGCAGTTCACGGACAGGGTTTAATTCACCCCTCCACTTT. Translated, it gives CASSSRTGFNSPLHF.

V is TRBV15 and J is TRBJ2-6; 10 bases map to TRBD1. The CDR3 is 16 amino acids. Losses at the gene ends were 5 bases for V and 3 bases for J; bases not matched to a gene: 4. The germline V gene encodes CDR1 LNHNV and CDR2 YYDKDF (reference sequence). The CDR3 region is CATSLDRGRGANVLTF. CDR3 nucleotide sequence: TGTGCCACCAGCCTCGACAGGGGGCGTGGGGCCAACGTCCTGACTTTC.

V gene TRBV5-5 combines with J gene TRBJ2-7, with 9 bases aligning to TRBD1. This CDR3 has 12 residues. Germline-derived CDR1 and CDR2 are SGHKS and YYEKEE (reference sequence). V dropped 7 bases and J dropped 6; count of bases not matched to a gene: 5. CDR3 sequence (DNA): TGTGCCAGCGGACAGGGGTTAAGCGAGCAGTACTTC. Its translation: CASGQGLSEQYF. Combining the CDR3 with reference TRBV5-5 and TRBJ2-7 gives the whole variable domain DAGVTQSPTHLIKTRGQQVTLRCSPISGHKSVSWYQQVLGQGPQFIFQYYEKEERGRGNFPDRFSARQFPNYSSELNVNALLLGDSALYLCASGQGLSEQYFGPGTRLTVT.